This entry lists 8 T cell receptor beta chains sequenced from one sample in a study of CD8+CD57+ T cells in acquired aplastic anemia. Genomic DNA was employed as the template in profiling TCR beta VDJ and CDR3. TCRdb passed the reads through MiXCR, listing each CDR3 protein once. In the table there are some 290,000 distinct CDR3 sequences, about 56% of which are singletons. The sequenced sample consisted of sorted CD4+, CD8+, or CD8+CD57+ T cells (not recorded which) from PBMCs. Receptor source: a human donor with severe aplastic anemia or a healthy control (not recorded which).

This chain uses TRBV20-1 with TRBJ2-7; TRBD1 agrees at 9 bases. The V and J ends lost 3 bases and 5 bases, in that order; junction bases with no gene match: 11. The CDR3 length is 15 residues. Per germline, CDR1 DFQATT and CDR2 SNEGSKA (reference sequence). CDR3 amino acids: CSASASGTGSDEQYF. The CDR3 coding sequence is TGCAGTGCTAGTGCATCCGGGACAGGGAGCGACGAGCAGTACTTC.

CDR3 amino acids: CASSSSGRVGEQFF. CDR3 bases: TGTGCCAGTAGTTCTAGCGGGAGAGTGGGTGAGCAGTTCTTC. J is TRBJ2-1 and V is TRBV19, with TRBD2 matching 10 bases. The J segment lost 9 bases and the V segment lost 5 bases, leaving 7 bases of the junction unmatched. CDR1 LNHDA and CDR2 SQIVND come from the germline V gene (reference sequence). This CDR3 spans 14 amino acids.

V is TRBV5-1 and J is TRBJ1-1; no firm D call. CDR1 SGHRS and CDR2 YFSETQ come from the germline V gene. V dropped 10 bases and J dropped 5 bases, with 18 bases sitting between them. The CDR3 has 13 residues. The CDR3 DNA is TGCGCCTCCGGGGTTGTCCGAGGTACTGAAGCTTTCTTT. Translating gives CASGVVRGTEAFF.

The V and J genes are TRBV7-2 and TRBJ1-5; 7 bases fit TRBD1. Germline V gene data show CDR1 as SGHTA and CDR2 as FQGNSA. The ends lost 6 bases at V and 2 bases at J; junction bases unmatched: 1. The CDR3 loop spans 13 amino acids. The CDR3 DNA reads as TGTGCCAGCAGAGACAGGGGCAATCAGCCCCAGCATTTT. This sequence encodes CASRDRGNQPQHF.

CDR3 DNA: TGCAGTGCTAGTGGGACTAGCGGGAGAGGCTACAATGAGCAGTTCTTC. As protein: CSASGTSGRGYNEQFF. V is TRBV20-1 and J is TRBJ2-1, with TRBD2 matching over 14 bases. The ends lost 3 bases at V and 3 bases at J; junction bases unmatched: 4. Germline V gives CDR1 DFQATT, CDR2 SNEGSKA (reference sequence). CDR3 length equals 16 residues.

The CDR3 is CAISRDSPNYGYTF. Written as DNA, the CDR3 is TGTGCCATCAGCCGGGACTCCCCTAACTATGGCTACACCTTC. The chain combines TRBV10-3 with TRBJ1-2; D perhaps matches TRBD1 (5 bases). The CDR3 is made up of 14 amino acids. Germline assignment: CDR1 ENHRY and CDR2 SYGVKD. Trimming stripped 6 bases from V and 0 bases from J, with 11 bases between.

This clonotype was seen only a few times. The chain employs TRBV12-3 or TRBV12-4 and TRBJ2-5, with TRBD1 identical over 8 bases. CDR3 length: 12 amino acids. J was trimmed by 6 bases and V by 7 bases; bases with no gene match: 4. As DNA, the CDR3 is TGTGCCAGCACTGGACAGGGCCAGACCCAGTACTTC. It is translated as CASTGQGQTQYF.

This clonotype appeared many times. The chain uses TRBV6-5 and TRBJ2-5, with D possibly matching TRBD1 (6 bases). The germline V and J ends were trimmed by 5 bases and 5 bases, with 15 bases remaining between them. Germline lookup yields CDR1 MNHEY and CDR2 SVGAGI. There are 14 residues in the CDR3. This chain's CDR3 is CASSALQGSETQYF. The CDR3 DNA reads as TGTGCCAGCAGTGCACTGCAGGGGTCCGAGACCCAGTACTTC.